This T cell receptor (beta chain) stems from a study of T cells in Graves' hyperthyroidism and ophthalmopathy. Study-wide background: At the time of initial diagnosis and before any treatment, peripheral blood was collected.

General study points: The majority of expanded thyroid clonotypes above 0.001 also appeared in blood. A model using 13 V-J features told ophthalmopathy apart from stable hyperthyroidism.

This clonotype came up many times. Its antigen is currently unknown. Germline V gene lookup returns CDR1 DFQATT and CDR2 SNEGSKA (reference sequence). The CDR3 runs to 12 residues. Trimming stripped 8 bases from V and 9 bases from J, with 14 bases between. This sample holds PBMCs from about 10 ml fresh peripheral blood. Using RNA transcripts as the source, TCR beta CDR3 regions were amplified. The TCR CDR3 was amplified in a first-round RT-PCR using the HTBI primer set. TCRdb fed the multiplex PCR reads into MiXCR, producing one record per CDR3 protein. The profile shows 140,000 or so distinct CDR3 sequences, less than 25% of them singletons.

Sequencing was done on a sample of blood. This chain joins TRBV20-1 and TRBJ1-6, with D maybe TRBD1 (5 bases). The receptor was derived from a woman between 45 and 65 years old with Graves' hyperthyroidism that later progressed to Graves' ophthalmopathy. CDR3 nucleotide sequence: TGCAGTACGGGACGGCCAAGTTCACCCCTCCACTTT. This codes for CSTGRPSSPLHF.